This is a list of T cell receptor beta chains from one sample in a study of blood T cell repertoires in COVID-19. Data came from immunoSEQ multiplex PCR; TCRdb stores just in-frame clones and leaves some out. The sample carries about 200,000 clones, around 88% recorded once. Sequenced sample: peripheral blood. These receptors originate from a man aged 18 to 29 with active or convalescent COVID-19. Both conserved end residues are part of each CDR3. Each record gives: V gene, clone size, D gene, J gene, CDR3 protein, CDR3 DNA. A D gene is named only where the DNA matches it firmly. Part of the rows lack a size; the others show once, few, many or a class for expanded clones.

v_call: TRBV4-1; clone_size: NA; d_call: TRBD2; j_call: TRBJ2-1; cdr3_aa: CASSQTSGRGRYNEQFF; cdr3_nt: TGCGCCAGCAGCCAGACTAGCGGGAGGGGAAGATACAATGAGCAGTTCTTC
v_call: TRBV6-5; clone_size: few; d_call: TRBD1; j_call: TRBJ1-5; cdr3_aa: CASSRDREGNQPQHF; cdr3_nt: TGTGCCAGCAGCCGGGACAGGGAAGGCAATCAGCCCCAGCATTTT
v_call: TRBV4-1; clone_size: NA; d_call: NA; j_call: TRBJ1-3; cdr3_aa: CASSPFRGAHPGNTIYF; cdr3_nt: TGCGCCAGCAGTCCTTTCCGTGGGGCCCATCCTGGAAACACCATATATTTT
v_call: TRBV7-3; clone_size: NA; d_call: NA; j_call: TRBJ2-3; cdr3_aa: CASSSKTGDTQYF; cdr3_nt: TGTGCCAGCAGCAGTAAGACAGGAGATACGCAGTATTTT
v_call: TRBV10-3; clone_size: NA; d_call: TRBD2; j_call: TRBJ2-1; cdr3_aa: CAISESPSGGLGEQFF; cdr3_nt: TGTGCCATCAGTGAGAGCCCCAGCGGGGGGTTAGGTGAGCAGTTCTTC
v_call: TRBV5-1; clone_size: NA; d_call: TRBD2; j_call: TRBJ2-7; cdr3_aa: CASSLGLAASYEQYF; cdr3_nt: TGCGCCAGCAGCTTGGGCCTAGCGGCCTCCTACGAGCAGTACTTC
v_call: TRBV11-3; clone_size: NA; d_call: TRBD2; j_call: TRBJ2-1; cdr3_aa: CASSAGGRNEQFF; cdr3_nt: TGTGCCAGCAGCGCGGGAGGACGGAATGAGCAGTTCTTC
v_call: TRBV14; clone_size: NA; d_call: NA; j_call: TRBJ2-3; cdr3_aa: CASSLADTQYF; cdr3_nt: TGTGCCAGCAGCCTAGCAGATACGCAGTATTTT
v_call: TRBV19; clone_size: few; d_call: NA; j_call: TRBJ1-2; cdr3_aa: CASLLDRRYGYTF; cdr3_nt: TGTGCCAGCCTACTAGACAGGCGTTATGGCTACACCTTC
v_call: TRBV19; clone_size: NA; d_call: TRBD2; j_call: TRBJ2-1; cdr3_aa: CASSPSGSNEQFF; cdr3_nt: TGTGCCAGTAGCCCTAGCGGGAGCAATGAGCAGTTCTTC
v_call: TRBV30; clone_size: NA; d_call: NA; j_call: TRBJ1-5; cdr3_aa: CAWSPGLQPQHF; cdr3_nt: TGTGCCTGGAGTCCAGGGCTTCAGCCCCAGCATTTT
v_call: TRBV11-2; clone_size: NA; d_call: NA; j_call: TRBJ2-1; cdr3_aa: CASSSYRYNEQFF; cdr3_nt: TGTGCCAGCAGCTCGTACAGATACAATGAGCAGTTCTTC
v_call: TRBV11-2; clone_size: NA; d_call: NA; j_call: TRBJ1-1; cdr3_aa: CASSLLGQMNTEAFF; cdr3_nt: TGTGCCAGCAGCTTACTCGGACAGATGAACACTGAAGCTTTCTTT
v_call: TRBV6-6; clone_size: NA; d_call: NA; j_call: TRBJ2-5; cdr3_aa: CASSSPGAETQYF; cdr3_nt: TGTGCCAGCAGTTCCCCGGGAGCAGAGACCCAGTACTTC
v_call: TRBV19; clone_size: once; d_call: NA; j_call: TRBJ1-1; cdr3_aa: CASSPWTGSGEAFF; cdr3_nt: TGTGCCAGTAGTCCCTGGACGGGATCGGGGGAAGCTTTCTTT
v_call: TRBV11-2; clone_size: NA; d_call: TRBD2; j_call: TRBJ2-3; cdr3_aa: CASSLLRAGTSRTDTQYF; cdr3_nt: TGTGCCAGCAGCTTACTCCGGGCCGGGACTAGCAGAACAGATACGCAGTATTTT
v_call: TRBV6-5; clone_size: NA; d_call: NA; j_call: TRBJ2-5; cdr3_aa: CATTRGAGETQYF; cdr3_nt: TGTGCCACCACCCGGGGGGCTGGGGAGACCCAGTACTTC
v_call: TRBV10-3; clone_size: NA; d_call: TRBD2; j_call: TRBJ2-7; cdr3_aa: CAIGIAGHSYEQYF; cdr3_nt: TGTGCCATCGGGATAGCGGGCCACTCCTACGAGCAGTACTTC
v_call: TRBV3-1/TRBV3-2; clone_size: NA; d_call: TRBD2; j_call: TRBJ2-3; cdr3_aa: CASSQEPSSGAGTQYF; cdr3_nt: TGTGCCAGCAGCCAAGAGCCCTCTAGCGGGGCCGGTACGCAGTATTTT
v_call: TRBV30; clone_size: once; d_call: TRBD1; j_call: TRBJ1-2; cdr3_aa: CAWTGTGLDGYTF; cdr3_nt: TGTGCCTGGACCGGGACAGGTCTCGATGGCTACACCTTC
v_call: TRBV15; clone_size: NA; d_call: NA; j_call: TRBJ2-5; cdr3_aa: CATSRGHGVQETQYF; cdr3_nt: TGTGCCACCAGCAGGGGACATGGGGTGCAAGAGACCCAGTACTTC
v_call: TRBV2; clone_size: NA; d_call: TRBD1; j_call: TRBJ1-1; cdr3_aa: CASQTGPGEAFF; cdr3_nt: TGTGCCAGCCAGACAGGGCCGGGTGAAGCTTTCTTT
v_call: TRBV6-2/TRBV6-3; clone_size: NA; d_call: TRBD1; j_call: TRBJ2-1; cdr3_aa: CASSYPPGGSNNEQFF; cdr3_nt: TGTGCCAGCAGTTACCCCCCAGGGGGCAGTAATAATGAGCAGTTCTTC
v_call: TRBV6-5; clone_size: once; d_call: NA; j_call: TRBJ1-5; cdr3_aa: CASSWVGDSNQPQHF; cdr3_nt: TGTGCCAGCAGTTGGGTCGGGGATAGCAATCAGCCCCAGCATTTT
v_call: TRBV12-3/TRBV12-4; clone_size: NA; d_call: NA; j_call: TRBJ1-2; cdr3_aa: CASSTNRVEGYTF; cdr3_nt: TGTGCCAGCAGTACCAACAGGGTAGAGGGCTACACCTTC
v_call: TRBV5-1; clone_size: NA; d_call: TRBD1; j_call: TRBJ1-6; cdr3_aa: CASSLDLDRAAGRAF; cdr3_nt: TGCGCCAGCAGCTTGGATCTGGACAGGGCCGCAGGCCGTGCTTTT
v_call: TRBV19; clone_size: NA; d_call: TRBD1; j_call: TRBJ1-6; cdr3_aa: CASSPGTGVSPLHF; cdr3_nt: TGTGCCAGTAGTCCCGGGACAGGGGTTTCACCCCTCCACTTT
v_call: TRBV29-1; clone_size: NA; d_call: NA; j_call: TRBJ2-1; cdr3_aa: CSVDFGRGLNEQFF; cdr3_nt: TGCAGCGTTGATTTTGGCAGAGGACTCAATGAGCAGTTCTTC
v_call: TRBV6-5; clone_size: NA; d_call: NA; j_call: TRBJ1-1; cdr3_aa: CASGGGGYTEAFF; cdr3_nt: TGTGCCAGCGGAGGCGGGGGGTACACTGAAGCTTTCTTT
v_call: TRBV7-2; clone_size: NA; d_call: NA; j_call: TRBJ1-5; cdr3_aa: CASSTGISQPQHF; cdr3_nt: TGTGCCAGCAGTACAGGAATAAGTCAGCCCCAGCATTTT
v_call: TRBV7-3; clone_size: NA; d_call: NA; j_call: TRBJ1-2; cdr3_aa: CASSSRGGYGYTF; cdr3_nt: TGTGCCAGCAGCTCCAGAGGGGGATATGGCTACACCTTC
v_call: TRBV28; clone_size: NA; d_call: NA; j_call: TRBJ2-6; cdr3_aa: CASTPLFAVANVLTF; cdr3_nt: TGTGCCAGCACCCCCTTATTCGCAGTGGCCAACGTCCTGACTTTC
v_call: TRBV4-1; clone_size: NA; d_call: NA; j_call: TRBJ2-1; cdr3_aa: CASSQEGLVYNEQFF; cdr3_nt: TGCGCCAGCAGCCAAGAAGGACTGGTATACAATGAGCAGTTCTTC
v_call: TRBV5-1; clone_size: NA; d_call: NA; j_call: TRBJ2-7; cdr3_aa: CASSLLGGSYEQYF; cdr3_nt: TGCGCCAGCAGCTTGTTAGGGGGTTCTTACGAGCAGTACTTC
v_call: TRBV11-2; clone_size: NA; d_call: NA; j_call: TRBJ1-2; cdr3_aa: CASSLSNRVEKLSGYTF; cdr3_nt: TGTGCCAGCAGCTTAAGTAACAGGGTGGAAAAGTTGAGTGGCTACACCTTC
v_call: TRBV5-1; clone_size: NA; d_call: NA; j_call: TRBJ1-1; cdr3_aa: CAGRLGDSHTEAFF; cdr3_nt: TGCGCCGGCCGGCTTGGTGACAGTCACACTGAAGCTTTCTTT
v_call: TRBV19; clone_size: once; d_call: NA; j_call: TRBJ2-5; cdr3_aa: CASSSGLAQETQYF; cdr3_nt: TGTGCCAGTAGTAGTGGACTTGCCCAAGAGACCCAGTACTTC
v_call: TRBV5-1; clone_size: NA; d_call: NA; j_call: TRBJ2-7; cdr3_aa: CASSLGTYEQYF; cdr3_nt: TGCGCCAGCAGCTTGGGGACTTACGAGCAGTACTTC
v_call: TRBV2; clone_size: once; d_call: TRBD1; j_call: TRBJ1-2; cdr3_aa: CASRARTGVGYTF; cdr3_nt: TGTGCCAGCAGGGCCCGGACAGGGGTTGGCTACACCTTC
v_call: TRBV24-1; clone_size: NA; d_call: NA; j_call: TRBJ2-1; cdr3_aa: CATSDLQGMYTKDEQFF; cdr3_nt: TGTGCCACCAGTGATTTGCAGGGGATGTACACAAAGGATGAGCAGTTCTTC
v_call: TRBV7-2; clone_size: NA; d_call: NA; j_call: TRBJ1-1; cdr3_aa: CAAGGPLNTEAFF; cdr3_nt: TGTGCCGCTGGAGGACCCCTGAACACTGAAGCTTTCTTT
v_call: TRBV7-8; clone_size: NA; d_call: TRBD2; j_call: TRBJ2-2; cdr3_aa: CASSLPSGLAGVAGELFF; cdr3_nt: TGTGCCAGCAGCCTACCATCTGGACTAGCGGGAGTAGCAGGGGAGCTGTTTTTT
v_call: TRBV6-5; clone_size: NA; d_call: NA; j_call: TRBJ1-4; cdr3_aa: CASSYGRPNEKLFF; cdr3_nt: TGTGCCAGCAGTTACGGGAGGCCTAATGAAAAACTGTTTTTT
v_call: TRBV7-2; clone_size: NA; d_call: TRBD1; j_call: TRBJ2-1; cdr3_aa: CASSFPGQGQVYNEQFF; cdr3_nt: TGTGCCAGCAGCTTTCCAGGACAGGGACAAGTATACAATGAGCAGTTCTTC
v_call: TRBV28; clone_size: few; d_call: TRBD2; j_call: TRBJ2-1; cdr3_aa: CASSIAGAAYNEQFF; cdr3_nt: TGTGCCAGCAGTATAGCGGGGGCGGCCTACAATGAGCAGTTCTTC
v_call: TRBV4-1; clone_size: NA; d_call: NA; j_call: TRBJ1-1; cdr3_aa: CASSQEIGGNTEAFF; cdr3_nt: TGCGCCAGCAGCCAAGAAATAGGGGGGAACACTGAAGCTTTCTTT
v_call: TRBV19; clone_size: few; d_call: TRBD2; j_call: TRBJ2-4; cdr3_aa: CASALGSGNTLLAKNIQYF; cdr3_nt: TGTGCCAGTGCCCTTGGTAGCGGGAATACCCTCCTGGCCAAAAACATTCAGTACTTC
v_call: TRBV15; clone_size: NA; d_call: NA; j_call: TRBJ1-5; cdr3_aa: CATSTDGGSNQPQHF; cdr3_nt: TGTGCCACCAGCACCGACGGGGGTAGCAATCAGCCCCAGCATTTT
v_call: TRBV27; clone_size: NA; d_call: TRBD1; j_call: TRBJ2-1; cdr3_aa: CASGDSLYNEQFF; cdr3_nt: TGTGCCAGTGGGGACAGCCTCTACAATGAGCAGTTCTTC
v_call: TRBV7-2; clone_size: NA; d_call: NA; j_call: TRBJ1-1; cdr3_aa: CASSLSYTEAFF; cdr3_nt: TGTGCCAGCAGCTTGTCTTACACTGAAGCTTTCTTT
v_call: TRBV18; clone_size: NA; d_call: TRBD1; j_call: TRBJ2-7; cdr3_aa: CASSRGATGYEQYF; cdr3_nt: TGTGCCAGCTCAAGGGGAGCGACAGGGTACGAGCAGTACTTC
v_call: TRBV29-1; clone_size: NA; d_call: TRBD1; j_call: TRBJ1-4; cdr3_aa: CSGRTGFNEKLFF; cdr3_nt: TGCAGCGGTCGGACAGGGTTTAATGAAAAACTGTTTTTT
v_call: TRBV19; clone_size: NA; d_call: TRBD1; j_call: TRBJ2-3; cdr3_aa: CASSKDRGRNTQYF; cdr3_nt: TGTGCCAGTAGTAAGGACAGGGGGCGGAATACGCAGTATTTT
v_call: TRBV7-9; clone_size: NA; d_call: TRBD2; j_call: TRBJ2-1; cdr3_aa: CASSLEGGPYEQFF; cdr3_nt: TGTGCCAGCAGCTTAGAGGGAGGGCCCTATGAGCAGTTCTTC
v_call: TRBV4-1; clone_size: NA; d_call: NA; j_call: TRBJ1-1; cdr3_aa: CASSQNTMNTEAFF; cdr3_nt: TGCGCCAGCAGCCAAAACACAATGAACACTGAAGCTTTCTTT